The 24 T cell receptor beta chains below come from one sample, sequenced in a study of cytomegalovirus exposure and HLA in healthy donors. This PCR relied on a set of 60 Vbeta primers and 13 Jbeta primers. Assay: immunoSEQ multiplex PCR; the TCRdb copy retains only in-frame clones and omits some. This sample has tens of thousands of clones, with around three quarters found just once. Sample: PBMCs. The receptors were sampled from a man in his fifties or sixties in good health and CMV-seropositive.

This clone was observed a handful of times. The rearrangement uses TRBV4-1 and TRBJ2-6; 11 bases are a match to TRBD1. Trimming took 4 bases from V and 8 from J; bases not matched to a gene: 7. There are 16 residues in the CDR3. Germline values: CDR1 MGHRA, CDR2 YSYEKL. CDR3 amino acids: CASSPLGQGGSNVLTF. The CDR3 coding sequence is TGCGCCAGCAGCCCTTTGGGACAGGGGGGATCCAACGTCCTGACTTTC.

The chain joins TRBV29-1 to TRBJ2-3; 7 nucleotides align to TRBD2. With V trimmed by 6 bases and J by 4 bases, 7 bases remained unmatched. The CDR3 totals 13 residues. CDR1 is SQVTM and CDR2 is ANQGSEA in the germline V gene. CDR3 nucleotides: TGCAGCGTCCGGGGAGGGTTCGCAGATACGCAGTATTTT. It specifies CSVRGGFADTQYF.

The count of this clone is one. The CDR3 here is CASSPRLQGRVYGYTF. CDR3 coding DNA: TGTGCCAGCAGCCCTCGCCTCCAGGGAAGGGTTTATGGCTACACCTTC. This chain links TRBV5-6 with TRBJ1-2, with D possibly TRBD1 on 5 matching bases. The CDR3 has 16 residues. The V end was cut by 4 bases, the J end by 5 bases, with 21 bases between. Germline CDR1 and CDR2: SGHDT and YYEEEE.

This clone was detected only a few times. The V and J genes are TRBV11-3 and TRBJ2-3; TRBD2 matches 7 bases. The V gene end was trimmed by 6 bases and the J gene end by 6 bases; junction bases not matched to a gene: 3. The CDR3 sequence is 12 residues long. The germline V gene has CDR1 SGHNT and CDR2 YENEEA. The CDR3 is CASRLTSDTQYF. The CDR3 DNA reads TGTGCCAGCAGACTGACTAGCGATACGCAGTATTTT.

The chain links TRBV19 to TRBJ2-5, with 15 nucleotides matching TRBD2. Per the germline V gene, CDR1 is LNHDA and CDR2 is SQIVND (reference sequence). V gave up 5 bases and J gave up 9 bases; unmatched junction bases: 7. The CDR3 runs 15 residues. CDR3 in amino acids: CASSSGLAGGWSQYF. The CDR3 DNA is TGTGCCAGTAGTTCGGGACTAGCGGGAGGATGGTCCCAGTACTTC. Full variable domain (missing parts from reference TRBV19 and TRBJ2-5): DGGITQSPKYLFRKEGQNVTLSCEQNLNHDAMYWYRQDPGQGLRLIYYSQIVNDFQKGDIAEGYSVSREKKESFPLTVTSAQKNPTAFYLCASSSGLAGGWSQYFGPGTRLLVL.

V usage is TRBV29-1 and J usage is TRBJ2-7, with 13 bases that match TRBD2. The CDR3 sequence is 16 residues long. Germline V gene lookup returns CDR1 SQVTM and CDR2 ANQGSEA. V lost 6 bases, J lost 4 bases, and 12 bases stayed unmatched. CDR3 in DNA: TGCAGCGTCGACGGACTAGCGGGAGTAAGCCCTTACGAGCAGTACTTC. This codes for CSVDGLAGVSPYEQYF.

The V call is TRBV7-9, the J call TRBJ1-2, with D possibly being TRBD1 (6 bases). The V gene's germline CDR1 is SEHNR and CDR2 FQNEAQ (reference sequence). This CDR3 contains 13 residues. Trimming took off 2 bases at V and 9 bases at J, with 13 bases between the two ends. The CDR3 protein is CASSLIGTPRYTF. In DNA, the CDR3 is TGTGCCAGCAGCTTAATAGGGACACCGCGCTACACCTTC. Together with reference TRBV7-9 and TRBJ1-2, the CDR3 gives the full variable domain: DTGVSQNPRHKITKRGQNVTFRCDPISEHNRLYWYRQTLGQGPEFLTYFQNEAQLEKSRLLSDRFSAERPKGSFSTLEIQRTEQGDSAMYLCASSLIGTPRYTFGSGTRLTVV.

The chain uses TRBV7-6 and TRBJ2-7; 11 bases match TRBD2. The V gene's germline CDR1 is SGHVS and CDR2 FNYEAQ. The CDR3 extends over 15 amino acids. V gave up 5 bases and J gave up 2 bases; unmatched junction bases: 5. The CDR3 reads CASSPLAGGPYEQYF. CDR3 DNA: TGTGCCAGCAGCCCTCTAGCGGGAGGACCCTACGAGCAGTACTTC.

V gene TRBV7-2 combines with J gene TRBJ2-1; 11 nucleotides match TRBD2. The V gene end was trimmed by 1 base and the J gene end by 5 bases; junction bases not matched to a gene: 4. This CDR3 has 16 residues. Germline CDR1 and CDR2: SGHTA and FQGNSA. The CDR3 here is CASSLGVAGGDNEQFF. The CDR3 bases are TGTGCCAGCAGCTTAGGGGTAGCGGGAGGGGACAATGAGCAGTTCTTC. Looking up the rest from reference TRBV7-2 and TRBJ2-1 gives the full variable domain: GAGVSQSPSNKVTEKGKDVELRCDPISGHTALYWYRQSLGQGLEFLIYFQGNSAPDKSGLPSDRFSAERTGGSVSTLTIQRTQQEDSAVYLCASSLGVAGGDNEQFFGPGTRLTVL.

The V and J genes are TRBV6-5 and TRBJ1-2, with D unclear. The germline gives CDR1 MNHEY, CDR2 SVGAGI. V shed 10 bases and J shed 5 bases, with 14 bases lying between them. The CDR3 is 12 residues long. The CDR3 reads CATGRVVYGYTF. CDR3 bases: TGTGCCACCGGGCGGGTCGTTTATGGCTACACCTTC.

This chain links TRBV4-1 with TRBJ2-1; 10 positions agree with TRBD2. V shed 1 base, J shed 0 bases, and the junction held 9 bases outside the gene matches. CDR3 length: 19 residues. Germline-derived CDR1 and CDR2 are MGHRA and YSYEKL. The CDR3: CASSQVPSSGGSSYNEQFF. The CDR3 bases are TGCGCCAGCAGCCAAGTCCCCTCTAGCGGGGGCAGCTCCTACAATGAGCAGTTCTTC.

In its sample, this clone was seen once. V gene TRBV6-1 combines with J gene TRBJ2-6; 11 nucleotides line up with TRBD1. Germline CDR1 MNHNS, CDR2 SASEGT. This CDR3 is 14 amino acids long. V shed 11 bases and J 2 bases; nucleotides not matched to a gene: 2. The CDR3 region is CAGQGAAGANVLTF. The CDR3 DNA sequence: TGTGCCGGACAGGGGGCAGCTGGGGCCAACGTCCTGACTTTC.

This rearrangement joins TRBV6-1 to TRBJ2-1; 14 bases agree with TRBD2. CDR3 size: 15 residues. Per the germline V gene, CDR1 is MNHNS and CDR2 is SASEGT. V gave up 9 bases and J gave up 12 bases; unmatched junction bases: 13. The CDR3 sequence is CASQTGTSGSNTQFF. The CDR3 DNA sequence: TGTGCCAGTCAAACAGGGACTAGCGGGAGCAACACGCAGTTCTTC.

Of note for this clone: The final CDR3 position lacks the conserved phenylalanine or tryptophan, pointing to a likely read error. This chain joins TRBV6-5 and TRBJ2-7, with 7 nucleotides matching TRBD1. CDR1 and CDR2 (germline): MNHEY, SVGAGI. The CDR3 runs to 14 residues. V lost 4 bases, J lost 4 bases, and 7 bases stayed unmatched. CDR3 sequence reads: CASSSRRDRYEQYL. The CDR3, as DNA: TGTGCCAGCAGTTCGCGAAGGGACAGATACGAGCAGTACCTC.

The CDR3 region is CASSPGTGVPREQFF. The CDR3 bases are TGTGCCAGTAGTCCCGGGACAGGGGTACCGCGTGAGCAGTTCTTC. The V gene is TRBV19, the J gene TRBJ2-1; TRBD1 agrees at 10 bases. This CDR3 has 15 residues. V shed 5 bases, J shed 9 bases, and the junction held 10 bases outside the gene matches. CDR1 and CDR2 (germline): LNHDA, SQIVND (reference sequence).

The genes are TRBV6-5 and TRBJ2-2, with 7 positions matching TRBD2. V dropped 6 bases and J dropped 6; count of bases not matched to a gene: 4. The CDR3 length is 13 residues. Germline V lookup: CDR1 MNHEY, CDR2 SVGAGI. The CDR3 spells CASRMTSSGELFF. DNA of the CDR3: TGTGCCAGCAGGATGACTAGCTCCGGGGAGCTGTTTTTT.

A note on this clone: Other DNA sequences of this sample code for an identical CDR3. This sequence joins TRBV5-1 and TRBJ1-2; 8 nucleotides agree with TRBD1. Germline V lookup: CDR1 SGHRS, CDR2 YFSETQ. V lost 4 bases and J lost 8; bases outside the gene matches: 10. This CDR3 is built from 14 residues. CDR3 sequence reads: CASSLSQTGGGYTF. The CDR3 coding sequence is TGCGCCAGCAGCCTGTCCCAAACAGGGGGGGGCTACACCTTC. Full variable domain (missing parts from reference TRBV5-1 and TRBJ1-2): KAGVTQTPRYLIKTRGQQVTLSCSPISGHRSVSWYQQTPGQGLQFLFEYFSETQRNKGNFPGRFSGRQFSNSRSEMNVSTLELGDSALYLCASSLSQTGGGYTFGSGTRLTVV.

The chain links TRBV6-1 to TRBJ1-1; D is possibly TRBD1 (6 bases). The length of the CDR3 is 15 residues. Trimming left V 4 bases short and J 6 bases short, with 18 bases between. The germline CDR1 and CDR2 sequences are MNHNS and SASEGT. Here the CDR3 reads CASSGGGAGLPEAFF. CDR3 nucleotide sequence: TGTGCCAGCAGTGGGGGGGGCGCGGGCCTCCCTGAAGCTTTCTTT.

The chain couples TRBV5-1 to TRBJ1-1; D possibly corresponds to TRBD1 (5 bases). This CDR3 contains 15 residues. V shed 3 bases and J shed 7 bases, with 19 bases lying between them. CDR1 is SGHRS and CDR2 is YFSETQ in the germline V gene. CDR3 loop: CASSSGVGALGEAFF. Here the CDR3 DNA reads TGCGCCAGCAGCTCGGGGGTAGGGGCTCTGGGTGAAGCTTTCTTT.

Comment on this clone: Relative to the germline gene, one junction end is altered; a read error may explain this. The gene calls are TRBV5-1 and TRBJ1-1, with TRBD1 matching over 9 bases. CDR3 length: 15 residues. Germline V gives CDR1 SGHRS, CDR2 YFSETQ. Here the CDR3 reads CASSFSGTGNPEAFF. For the CDR3, the DNA is TGCGCCAGCAGCTTCTCCGGGACAGGGAACCCTGAAGCTTTCTTT.

J is TRBJ1-2 and V is TRBV19, with D maybe TRBD1 (6 bases). Germline V CDR1 and CDR2: LNHDA, SQIVND (reference sequence). V was trimmed by 3 bases and J by 3 bases, leaving 11 bases between them. The CDR3 loop spans 14 amino acids. The CDR3 loop reads CASSMAGGDYGYTF. For the CDR3, the DNA is TGTGCCAGTAGTATGGCGGGGGGCGACTATGGCTACACCTTC. Looking up the rest from reference TRBV19 and TRBJ1-2 gives the full variable domain: DGGITQSPKYLFRKEGQNVTLSCEQNLNHDAMYWYRQDPGQGLRLIYYSQIVNDFQKGDIAEGYSVSREKKESFPLTVTSAQKNPTAFYLCASSMAGGDYGYTFGSGTRLTVV.

The chain recombines TRBV11-3 with TRBJ2-1, with TRBD2 matching over 8 bases. The CDR3 contains 17 residues. Germline lookup yields CDR1 SGHNT and CDR2 YENEEA. V shed 3 bases, J shed 2 bases, and the junction held 9 bases outside the gene matches. CDR3 coding DNA: TGTGCCAGCAGCTTTTATAGCGGGAATCCCCCCTACAATGAGCAGTTCTTC. This translates into CASSFYSGNPPYNEQFF.

The genes are TRBV7-9 and TRBJ2-3, with D possibly matching TRBD2 (6 bases). With 8 bases removed from V and 0 bases from J, the gap between germline ends came to 24 bases. From germline, CDR1 is SEHNR and CDR2 FQNEAQ (reference sequence). The CDR3 length is 18 residues. The chain's CDR3 is CASLRGPLAYSSTDTQYF. The CDR3 DNA reads as TGTGCCAGCTTAAGAGGGCCTCTAGCGTACTCTAGCACAGATACGCAGTATTTT.

About this clone itself: One junction end does not reproduce the germline sequence, and a read error may be involved. This chain links TRBV11-2 with TRBJ1-1; D not certain. Germline lookup yields CDR1 SGHAT and CDR2 FQNNGV. The CDR3 runs 12 residues. CDR3 sequence: CASSLMNTEAFF. The CDR3 DNA reads as TGTGCCAGCAGTTTAATGAACACCGAAGCTTTCTTT.